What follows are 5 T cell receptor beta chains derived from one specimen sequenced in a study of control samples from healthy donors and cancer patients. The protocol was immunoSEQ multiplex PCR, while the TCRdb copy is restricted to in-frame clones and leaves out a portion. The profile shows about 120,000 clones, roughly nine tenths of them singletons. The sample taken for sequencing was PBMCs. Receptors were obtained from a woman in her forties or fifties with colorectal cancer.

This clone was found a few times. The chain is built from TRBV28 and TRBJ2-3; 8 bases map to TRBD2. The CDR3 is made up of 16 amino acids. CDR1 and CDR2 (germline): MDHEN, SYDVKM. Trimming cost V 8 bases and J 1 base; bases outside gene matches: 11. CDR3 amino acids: CASGNRKAGGTDTQYF. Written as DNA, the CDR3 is TGTGCCAGCGGCAACAGGAAAGCGGGGGGCACAGATACGCAGTATTTT.

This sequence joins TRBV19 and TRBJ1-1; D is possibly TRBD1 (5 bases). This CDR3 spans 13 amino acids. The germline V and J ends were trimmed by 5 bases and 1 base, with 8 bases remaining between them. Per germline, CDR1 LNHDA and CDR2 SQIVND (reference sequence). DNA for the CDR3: TGTGCCAGTAGTTCGGACACGAACACTGAAGCTTTCTTT. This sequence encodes CASSSDTNTEAFF.

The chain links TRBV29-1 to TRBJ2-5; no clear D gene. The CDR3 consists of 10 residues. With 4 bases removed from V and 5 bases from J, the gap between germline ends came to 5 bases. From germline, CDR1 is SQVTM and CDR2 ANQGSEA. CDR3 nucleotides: TGCAGCGTTGTGACGGAGACCCAGTACTTC. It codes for CSVVTETQYF.

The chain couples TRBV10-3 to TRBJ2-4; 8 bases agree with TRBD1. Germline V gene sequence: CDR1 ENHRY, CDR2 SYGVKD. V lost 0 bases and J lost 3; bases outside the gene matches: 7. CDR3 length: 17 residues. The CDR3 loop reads CAISESGPGQVKNIQYF. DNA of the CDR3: TGTGCCATCAGTGAGTCGGGGCCGGGACAGGTCAAAAACATTCAGTACTTC.

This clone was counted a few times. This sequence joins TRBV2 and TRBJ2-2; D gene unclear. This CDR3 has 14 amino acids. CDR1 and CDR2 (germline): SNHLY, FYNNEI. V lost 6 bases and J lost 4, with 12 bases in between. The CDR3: CASSGYGPTGELFF. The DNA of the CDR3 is TGTGCCAGCAGCGGATACGGACCCACCGGGGAGCTGTTTTTT.